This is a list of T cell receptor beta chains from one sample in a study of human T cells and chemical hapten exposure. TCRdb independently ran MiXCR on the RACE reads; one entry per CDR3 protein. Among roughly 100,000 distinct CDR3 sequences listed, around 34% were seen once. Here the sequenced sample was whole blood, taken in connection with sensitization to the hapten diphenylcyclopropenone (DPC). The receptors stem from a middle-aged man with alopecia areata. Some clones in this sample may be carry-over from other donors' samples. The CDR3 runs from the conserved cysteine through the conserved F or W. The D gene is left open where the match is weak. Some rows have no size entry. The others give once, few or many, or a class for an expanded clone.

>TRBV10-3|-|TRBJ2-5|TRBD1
CAIGQTGGGETQYF
TGTGCCATCGGTCAAACAGGGGGCGGAGAGACCCAGTACTTC
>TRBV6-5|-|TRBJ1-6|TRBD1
CASSSTGQGNSPLHF
TGTGCCAGCAGTTCCACCGGACAGGGGAATTCACCCCTCCACTTT
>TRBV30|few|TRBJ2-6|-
CAWSTGSSGANVLTF
TGTGCCTGGAGTACGGGGAGCTCTGGGGCCAACGTCCTGACTTTC
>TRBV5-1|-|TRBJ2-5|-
CASSPPQAGEETQYF
TGCGCCAGCAGCCCCCCTCAGGCAGGGGAGGAGACCCAGTACTTC
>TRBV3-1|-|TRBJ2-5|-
CASSQDRVGTQYF
TGTGCCAGCAGCCAAGACAGGGTGGGGACCCAGTACTTC
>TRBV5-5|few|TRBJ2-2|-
CASSLGVATGELFF
TGTGCCAGCAGCTTGGGGGTCGCAACCGGGGAGCTGTTTTTT
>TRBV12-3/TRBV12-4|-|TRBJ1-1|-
CASSKRGGVPEAFF
TGTGCCAGCAGCAAAAGAGGGGGGGTCCCTGAAGCTTTCTTT
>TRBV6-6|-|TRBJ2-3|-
CAFRPSATDTQYF
TGTGCTTTTCGGCCTTCTGCGACAGATACGCAGTATTTT
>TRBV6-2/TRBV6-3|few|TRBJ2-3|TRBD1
CASRSDRGLSDTQYF
TGTGCCAGCAGGTCGGACAGGGGGCTTTCAGATACGCAGTATTTT
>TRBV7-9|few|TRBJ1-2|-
CASSLARGGGGDGYTF
TGTGCCAGCAGCTTAGCGCGTGGAGGGGGAGGGGATGGCTACACCTTC
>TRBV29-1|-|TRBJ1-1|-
CSVGDFDTEAFF
TGCAGCGTTGGGGACTTCGACACTGAAGCTTTCTTT
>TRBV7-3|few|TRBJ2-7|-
CASSLNGGQKLYF
TGTGCCAGCAGCTTAAACGGGGGCCAGAAACTGTACTTC
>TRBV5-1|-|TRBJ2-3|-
CASSLNRDTDTQYF
TGCGCCAGCAGCTTGAACCGGGACACAGATACGCAGTATTTT
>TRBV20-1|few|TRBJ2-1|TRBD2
CSAMGLAGGYTYNEQFF
TGCAGTGCTATGGGACTAGCGGGAGGGTACACGTACAATGAGCAGTTCTTC
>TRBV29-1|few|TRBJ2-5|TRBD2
CSVLTSGRAWETQYF
TGCAGCGTCCTAACTAGCGGGAGGGCCTGGGAGACCCAGTACTTC
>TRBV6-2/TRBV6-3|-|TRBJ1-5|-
CASSFVSTGIDQPQHF
TGTGCCAGCAGTTTTGTATCCACAGGTATCGATCAGCCCCAGCATTTT
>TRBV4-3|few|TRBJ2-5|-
CASRQGGIRQTQYF
TGCGCCAGCAGACAAGGAGGGATTCGGCAGACCCAGTACTTC
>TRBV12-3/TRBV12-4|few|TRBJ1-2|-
CASSPQTGNYGYTF
TGTGCCAGCAGCCCCCAAACAGGGAACTATGGCTACACCTTC
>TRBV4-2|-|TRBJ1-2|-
CASSQEGGGDYGYTF
TGTGCCAGCAGCCAAGAAGGAGGGGGAGACTATGGCTACACCTTC
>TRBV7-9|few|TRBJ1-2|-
CASSKVQGILVDYGYTF
TGTGCCAGCAGCAAGGTGCAGGGGATACTTGTGGACTATGGCTACACCTTC
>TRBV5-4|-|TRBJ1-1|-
CASSLIGGLNTEAFF
TGTGCCAGCAGCTTGATCGGCGGATTAAACACTGAAGCTTTCTTT
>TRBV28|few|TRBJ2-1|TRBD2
CASSSLREGGGNEQFF
TGTGCCAGCAGTTCGTTGCGGGAGGGAGGTGGCAATGAGCAGTTCTTC
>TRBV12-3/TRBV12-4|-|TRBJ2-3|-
CASSKTTDTQYF
TGTGCCAGCAGTAAAACAACAGATACGCAGTATTTT
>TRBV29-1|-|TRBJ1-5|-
CSVGAANQPQHF
TGCAGCGTTGGGGCAGCCAATCAGCCCCAGCATTTT
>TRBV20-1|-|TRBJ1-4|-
CSAHPRNEKLFF
TGCAGTGCTCATCCCCGGAATGAAAAACTGTTTTTT
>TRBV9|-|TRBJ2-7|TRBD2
CASSVESGRLYEQYF
TGTGCCAGCAGCGTAGAAAGCGGGAGGCTATACGAGCAGTACTTC
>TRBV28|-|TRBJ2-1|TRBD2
CAINSRSRLAGGNEQFF
TGTGCCATCAATTCCCGTTCTAGACTAGCGGGAGGCAATGAGCAGTTCTTC
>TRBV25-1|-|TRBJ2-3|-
CASSEKWAVSTDTQYF
TGTGCCAGCAGTGAAAAATGGGCGGTTAGCACAGATACGCAGTATTTT
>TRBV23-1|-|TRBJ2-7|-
CASSQPKGSYEQYF
TGCGCCAGCAGTCAACCGAAGGGCTCCTACGAGCAGTACTTC
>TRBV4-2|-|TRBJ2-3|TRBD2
CASSQVLAGVNADTQYF
TGTGCCAGCAGCCAAGTCCTAGCGGGAGTGAATGCAGATACGCAGTATTTT
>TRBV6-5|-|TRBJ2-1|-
CASSPSSCRHGQFF
TGTGCCAGCAGCCCTTCTAGCTGTCGCCACGGGCAGTTCTTC
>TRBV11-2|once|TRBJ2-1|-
CASSSPIGGAFYNEQFF
TGTGCCAGCAGCTCTCCCATTGGGGGAGCTTTTTACAATGAGCAGTTCTTC
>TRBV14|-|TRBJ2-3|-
CASSRGRTDTQYF
TGTGCCAGCAGCCGCGGTCGCACAGATACGCAGTATTTT
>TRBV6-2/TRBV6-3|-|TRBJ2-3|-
CASSYPWSLQATDTQYF
TGTGCCAGCAGTTACCCTTGGAGCCTGCAAGCGACAGATACGCAGTATTTT
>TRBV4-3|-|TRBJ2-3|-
CASSRGASAISSDTQYF
TGCGCCAGCAGCCGGGGGGCCTCGGCTATAAGTTCAGATACGCAGTATTTT
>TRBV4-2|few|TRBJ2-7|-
CASSQDGQAGGTYEQYF
TGTGCCAGCAGCCAAGATGGACAGGCGGGAGGAACCTACGAGCAGTACTTC
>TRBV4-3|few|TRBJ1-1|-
CASSQGWGNTEAFF
TGCGCCAGCAGCCAAGGTTGGGGCAACACTGAAGCTTTCTTT
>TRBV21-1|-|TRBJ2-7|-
CASDRDRPYFEQYF
TGTGCCAGCGACCGGGACAGGCCCTATTTCGAGCAGTACTTC
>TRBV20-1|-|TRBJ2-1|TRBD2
CSARILAGVNNEQFF
TGCAGTGCTCGAATTCTAGCGGGAGTGAATAATGAGCAGTTCTTC
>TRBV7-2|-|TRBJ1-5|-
CASSLEGLFQPQHF
TGTGCCAGCAGCTTGGAAGGGTTGTTTCAGCCCCAGCATTTT
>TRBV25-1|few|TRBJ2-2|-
CASSQSQGRTGELFF
TGTGCCAGCAGTCAATCACAGGGTCGGACCGGGGAGCTGTTTTTT
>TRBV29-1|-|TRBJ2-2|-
CSVEDRVQRNTGELFF
TGCAGCGTTGAAGATCGGGTACAGCGGAACACCGGGGAGCTGTTTTTT
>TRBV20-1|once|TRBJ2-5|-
CSANGGAEETQYF
TGCAGTGCTAACGGAGGGGCGGAAGAGACCCAGTACTTC
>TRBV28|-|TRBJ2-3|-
CASMEKTDTQYF
TGTGCCAGCATGGAAAAAACAGATACGCAGTATTTT
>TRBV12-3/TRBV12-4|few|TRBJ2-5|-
CASSRGLGGTQYF
TGTGCCAGCAGCCGGGGGCTCGGGGGGACCCAGTACTTC
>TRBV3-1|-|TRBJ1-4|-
CASSQLTGAATNEKLFF
TGTGCCAGCAGCCAACTGACAGGAGCAGCAACTAATGAAAAACTGTTTTTT
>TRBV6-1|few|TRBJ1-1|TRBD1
CAGQQGANTEAFF
TGTGCCGGTCAACAGGGGGCGAACACTGAAGCTTTCTTT
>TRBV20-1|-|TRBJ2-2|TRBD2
CSAREGGRATGELFF
TGCAGTGCTAGAGAGGGCGGGAGGGCCACCGGGGAGCTGTTTTTT
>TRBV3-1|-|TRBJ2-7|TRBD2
CASSLGLAGVGGQYF
TGTGCCAGCAGCCTGGGACTAGCGGGAGTCGGTGGGCAGTACTTC